These 30 T cell receptor beta chains came from one sample sequenced in a study of blood T cell repertoires in COVID-19 (dated by TCRdb to 2018 to 2021). The method was the immunoSEQ multiplex PCR assay. Drawn from immuneACCESS, this table holds only the in-frame rearrangements with V and J called that TCRdb kept. Clones are partly lost; checked studies trace under half to an unresolved V gene and leave the rest unexplained. The sample includes 150,000 to 200,000 clones, with over 80% observed a single time. The biggest ten clones account for about 3.3% of the sample. The sequencing input was PBMCs or T cells enriched from blood (not recorded which). These receptors originate from a woman aged 25 to 45 who had been exposed to COVID-19.

Only a few counts were recorded for this clone. The rearrangement joins TRBV10-3 to TRBJ1-1, with D possibly matching TRBD1 (6 bases). Germline V gene sequence: CDR1 ENHRY, CDR2 SYGVKD. The CDR3 loop spans 15 amino acids. Trimming took 5 bases from V and 7 from J, leaving 20 bases between them. CDR3: CAISKQMTGLIEAFF. Written as DNA, the CDR3 is TGTGCCATCAGTAAGCAGATGACAGGTCTCATTGAAGCTTTCTTT.

There are a few counts of this clone. V gene TRBV5-5 combines with J gene TRBJ1-2; no clear D gene. Germline values: CDR1 SGHKS, CDR2 YYEKEE (reference sequence). Trimming took 3 bases from V and 4 from J, leaving 16 bases between them. The CDR3 length is 15 residues. CDR3 sequence (DNA): TGTGCCAGCAGCTCCGGAGGAGGAGAGGGCTATGGCTACACCTTC. This codes for CASSSGGGEGYGYTF.

This chain connects TRBV4-2 to TRBJ2-3; D might be TRBD2 (5 bases). V was shortened by 0 bases and J by 6 bases, with 7 bases between the two germline ends. Germline CDR1 is LGHNA and CDR2 is YNFKEQ. This CDR3 has 13 residues. This CDR3 reads CASSQDRGDTQYF. In DNA form, the CDR3 reads TGTGCCAGCAGCCAAGATCGCGGGGATACGCAGTATTTT.

The chain uses TRBV19 and TRBJ2-7; a weak D match, TRBD2 (6 bases). The CDR3 totals 13 residues. The V end lost 3 bases, the J end lost 5 bases, and 11 bases lay between the germline ends. Germline CDR1 LNHDA, CDR2 SQIVND (reference sequence). DNA of the CDR3: TGTGCCAGTAGTATGACTGGAGGGGACGAGCAGTACTTC. It specifies CASSMTGGDEQYF.

J is TRBJ2-5 and V is TRBV7-8; 7 bases are shared with TRBD1. V was clipped by 5 bases and J by 7 bases; unmatched bases: 13. This CDR3 has 15 amino acids. Germline CDR1 and CDR2: SGHVS and FQNEAQ. CDR3 in DNA: TGTGCCAGCAGCGGACCCGGGACAGCTTTTGGGACCCAGTACTTC. It translates to CASSGPGTAFGTQYF.

The V and J genes are TRBV7-9 and TRBJ2-1; D is perhaps TRBD2 (5 bases). Trimming left V 0 bases short and J 10 bases short, with 10 bases between. Per the germline V gene, CDR1 is SEHNR and CDR2 is FQNEAQ (reference sequence). The CDR3 runs to 13 residues. DNA for the CDR3: TGTGCCAGCAGCTTAGCCCGGTCGGGGGAGCAGTTCTTC. It codes for CASSLARSGEQFF.

This clone was counted a single time. The chain couples TRBV19 to TRBJ1-1, with D unclear. With 9 bases removed from V and 6 bases from J, the gap between germline ends came to 11 bases. This CDR3 is 11 amino acids long. Germline V gene data show CDR1 as LNHDA and CDR2 as SQIVND (reference sequence). CDR3 in amino acids: CASQTYAEAFF. The CDR3 DNA follows: TGTGCCAGCCAGACATATGCTGAAGCTTTCTTT.

The chain joins TRBV7-6 to TRBJ1-4; TRBD1 matches at 10 bases. The germline gives CDR1 SGHVS, CDR2 FNYEAQ. The CDR3 is made up of 15 amino acids. V lost 1 base, J lost 6 bases, and 2 bases stayed unmatched. CDR3 in amino acids: CASSLGGTGDEKLFF. In DNA, the CDR3 is TGTGCCAGCAGCTTAGGGGGGACAGGGGATGAAAAACTGTTTTTT.

The chain has TRBV23-1 and TRBJ1-6, with D possibly TRBD1 on 6 matching bases. TRBV23-1 is an ORF, and what it does is uncertain. CDR3 length equals 19 residues. DNA of the CDR3: TGCCCCACCCCCCGACTGCGAACTCAGGGGTGTTCCTATAATTCACCCCTCCACTTT. Its translation: CPTPRLRTQGCSYNSPLHF.

This rearrangement joins TRBV5-1 to TRBJ2-1; 12 positions agree with TRBD2. Germline trimming cut 2 bases from V and 6 bases from J; bases unmatched to any gene: 12. CDR1 is SGHRS and CDR2 is YFSETQ in the germline V gene. The CDR3 is made up of 18 amino acids. CDR3 sequence: CASSLASGGAIIGNEQFF. In DNA, the CDR3 is TGCGCCAGCAGCTTAGCTAGCGGGGGGGCCATAATAGGCAATGAGCAGTTCTTC.

The chain uses TRBV6-5 and TRBJ1-5; 10 bases map to TRBD1. The germline V gene encodes CDR1 MNHEY and CDR2 SVGAGI. This CDR3 spans 12 amino acids. V dropped 8 bases and J dropped 5; count of bases not matched to a gene: 0. This chain's CDR3 is CASGQGDQPQHF. CDR3 DNA: TGTGCCAGCGGACAGGGGGATCAGCCCCAGCATTTT.

The CDR3 DNA is TGCGCCAGCAGCCCCGGGACAGGGGTTAACACTGAAGCTTTCTTT. It codes for CASSPGTGVNTEAFF. The rearrangement uses TRBV5-1 and TRBJ1-1; TRBD1 matches 10 bases. The CDR3 has 15 residues. The V gene's germline CDR1 is SGHRS and CDR2 YFSETQ. J was trimmed by 2 bases and V by 4 bases; bases with no gene match: 5.

The genes are TRBV3-1 (or the pseudogene TRBV3-2) and TRBJ1-5; 12 positions match TRBD1. The CDR3 has 16 residues. The V gene's germline CDR1 is LGHDT and CDR2 YNNKEL (reference sequence). Germline trimming cut 5 bases from V and 6 bases from J; bases unmatched to any gene: 8. The CDR3 region is CASSLSGTGGGQPQHF. CDR3 sequence (DNA): TGTGCCAGCAGCTTATCCGGGACAGGGGGCGGTCAGCCCCAGCATTTT.

CDR3 nucleotide sequence: TGTGCCAGCAGGATGCGGGGGTATGAGACCCAGTACTTC. Amino acid sequence: CASRMRGYETQYF. The J gene is TRBJ2-5, the V gene TRBV6-5; 7 bases are a match to TRBD2. CDR3 size: 13 residues. Germline V gene data show CDR1 as MNHEY and CDR2 as SVGAGI. Losses at the gene ends were 6 bases for V and 5 bases for J; bases not matched to a gene: 6.

This chain uses TRBV3-1 (or the pseudogene TRBV3-2) with TRBJ1-5, with D perhaps TRBD1 (6 bases). Trimming pared 0 bases from V and 9 bases from J, leaving 9 bases between. Germline loops: CDR1 LGHDT, CDR2 YNNKEL (reference sequence). The CDR3 runs to 13 residues. As DNA, the CDR3 is TGTGCCAGCAGCCAAGATGTGGACAGGCCCCAGCATTTT. Its translation: CASSQDVDRPQHF.

CDR3 DNA: TGTGCCAGCAGACAAGGGGGCGTGCAGCCCCAGCATTTT. This gives the protein CASRQGGVQPQHF. The chain couples TRBV12-3 or TRBV12-4 to TRBJ1-5; 7 bases map to TRBD1. V lost 6 bases to trimming and J lost 7 bases; unmatched junction nucleotides: 6. CDR3 length: 13 residues.

The chain couples TRBV19 to TRBJ1-6; 10 positions agree with TRBD1. In germline, CDR1 is LNHDA, CDR2 SQIVND (reference sequence). The CDR3 contains 14 residues. With V trimmed by 5 bases and J by 8 bases, 3 bases remained unmatched. CDR3 residues: CASSPGTGDSPLHF. DNA for the CDR3: TGTGCCAGTAGTCCCGGGACAGGGGATTCACCCCTCCACTTT.

This clone was observed a few times. The chain carries TRBV5-8 and TRBJ1-1; 8 positions match TRBD1. With 1 base clipped from V and 5 bases from J, the junction kept 7 bases outside the gene matches. The CDR3 consists of 15 residues. Germline values: CDR1 SGHTS, CDR2 YDEGEE. CDR3: CASSLIRGLGTEAFF. DNA of the CDR3: TGTGCCAGCAGCTTGATCAGGGGGCTTGGTACTGAAGCTTTCTTT.

This clone has more than one count but fewer than ten. J is TRBJ2-2 and V is TRBV11-2; TRBD1 agrees at 10 bases. From germline, CDR1 is SGHAT and CDR2 FQNNGV. The CDR3 has 15 residues. The ends lost 5 bases at V and 8 bases at J; junction bases unmatched: 8. CDR3 protein: CASSHGTGAAGELFF. The CDR3 nucleotides are TGTGCCAGCAGCCACGGGACAGGGGCGGCGGGGGAGCTGTTTTTT. Looking up the rest from reference TRBV11-2 and TRBJ2-2 gives the full variable domain: EAGVAQSPRYKIIEKRQSVAFWCNPISGHATLYWYQQILGQGPKLLIQFQNNGVVDDSQLPKDRFSAERLKGVDSTLKIQPAKLEDSAVYLCASSHGTGAAGELFFGEGSRLTVL.

The V gene is TRBV23-1, the J gene TRBJ1-2; D unclear. TRBV23-1 is treated as an ORF (open reading frame) with a function not yet certain. The CDR3 length is 14 residues. Trimming took 8 bases from V and 5 from J, leaving 18 bases between them. CDR3 protein: CASPDGEVRYGYTF. The CDR3 region has the DNA TGCGCCAGCCCTGACGGGGAGGTGAGGTATGGCTACACCTTC.

This clone was observed a handful of times. The chain is built from TRBV24-1 and TRBJ1-2, with 8 bases matching TRBD1. Germline loops: CDR1 KGHDR, CDR2 SFDVKD. The V segment lost 2 bases and the J segment 8 bases; nucleotides outside the gene matches: 6. This CDR3 region has 14 residues. The chain's CDR3 is CATSDSGQGWGYTF. Here the CDR3 DNA reads TGTGCCACCAGTGATTCTGGACAGGGATGGGGCTACACCTTC.

The CDR3 protein is CASSFLGTGNGYEQYF. CDR3 nucleotide sequence: TGTGCCAGCAGTTTCCTTGGGACAGGGAATGGCTACGAGCAGTACTTC. V gene TRBV27 combines with J gene TRBJ2-7; 9 bases line up with TRBD1. Germline values: CDR1 MNHEY, CDR2 SMNVEV (reference sequence). V was clipped by 3 bases and J by 3 bases; unmatched bases: 9. The CDR3 is 16 amino acids.

The rearrangement uses TRBV29-1 and TRBJ1-1; D might be TRBD1 (6 bases). Germline V CDR1 and CDR2: SQVTM, ANQGSEA. The CDR3 sequence is 13 residues long. Trimming took off 0 bases at V and 7 bases at J, with 12 bases between the two ends. CDR3 sequence: CSVEELQGIEAFF. CDR3 in DNA: TGCAGCGTTGAAGAACTACAGGGAATTGAAGCTTTCTTT.

The rearrangement joins TRBV19 to TRBJ1-3, with a tentative D call TRBD1 (6 bases). Germline CDR1 LNHDA, CDR2 SQIVND (reference sequence). Trimming removed 9 bases at V and 3 bases at J, with 9 bases between. The CDR3 length is 12 residues. The CDR3 is CASDRNGNTIYF. Written as DNA, the CDR3 is TGTGCCAGCGACAGGAATGGAAACACCATATATTTT.

J is TRBJ1-3 and V is TRBV6-2 or TRBV6-3, with no clear D. Germline V gene data show CDR1 as MNHEY and CDR2 as SVGEGT. Trimming removed 0 bases at V and 0 bases at J, with 6 bases between. CDR3 length equals 15 residues. The CDR3 region has the DNA TGTGCCAGCAGTTACTCGGCCTCCTCTGGAAACACCATATATTTT. Translated: CASSYSASSGNTIYF.

The CDR3 sequence is CASSQARGISYNEQFF. The CDR3, as DNA: TGCGCCAGCAGCCAAGCAAGAGGGATCTCCTACAATGAGCAGTTCTTC. The chain is built from TRBV4-3 and TRBJ2-1, with D perhaps TRBD2 (5 bases). The CDR3 is 16 residues long. With 1 base removed from V and 0 bases from J, the gap between germline ends came to 10 bases. Germline V gene sequence: CDR1 LGHNA, CDR2 YSLEER.

The V gene is TRBV27, the J gene TRBJ1-5; no firm D call. In germline, CDR1 is MNHEY, CDR2 SMNVEV (reference sequence). The CDR3 has 15 residues. Trimming removed 3 bases from V and 1 base from J, with 10 bases in between. In nucleotides, the CDR3 is TGTGCCAGCAGTTTCAGTGGAGGGAGCAATCAGCCCCAGCATTTT. It translates to CASSFSGGSNQPQHF.

The V and J genes are TRBV5-5 and TRBJ1-1; D is uncertain. CDR3 length: 13 residues. CDR1 SGHKS and CDR2 YYEKEE come from the germline V gene (reference sequence). The V end was cut by 4 bases, the J end by 1 base, with 8 bases between. CDR3 sequence (DNA): TGTGCCAGCAGCCTAGTTGCGAACACTGAAGCTTTCTTT. It encodes CASSLVANTEAFF.

This chain joins TRBV10-3 and TRBJ1-5; D uncertain. Germline V gene data show CDR1 as ENHRY and CDR2 as SYGVKD. The CDR3 is 14 residues long. Trimming stripped 1 base from V and 3 bases from J, with 7 bases between. CDR3 sequence: CAISEWQDNQPQHF. As DNA, the CDR3 is TGTGCCATCAGTGAGTGGCAGGACAATCAGCCCCAGCATTTT.

The sample holds one count of this clone. The chain carries TRBV19 and TRBJ2-5, with TRBD2 matching over 9 bases. The germline CDR1 and CDR2 sequences are LNHDA and SQIVND (reference sequence). With V trimmed by 2 bases and J by 2 bases, 9 bases remained unmatched. This CDR3 spans 17 amino acids. The CDR3 coding sequence is TGTGCCAGTAGTATAAGAATTCCTAGCGGGGCGCAAGAGACCCAGTACTTC. It specifies CASSIRIPSGAQETQYF. The entire variable domain, with the rest obtained from reference TRBV19 and TRBJ2-5, is as follows: DGGITQSPKYLFRKEGQNVTLSCEQNLNHDAMYWYRQDPGQGLRLIYYSQIVNDFQKGDIAEGYSVSREKKESFPLTVTSAQKNPTAFYLCASSIRIPSGAQETQYFGPGTRLLVL.